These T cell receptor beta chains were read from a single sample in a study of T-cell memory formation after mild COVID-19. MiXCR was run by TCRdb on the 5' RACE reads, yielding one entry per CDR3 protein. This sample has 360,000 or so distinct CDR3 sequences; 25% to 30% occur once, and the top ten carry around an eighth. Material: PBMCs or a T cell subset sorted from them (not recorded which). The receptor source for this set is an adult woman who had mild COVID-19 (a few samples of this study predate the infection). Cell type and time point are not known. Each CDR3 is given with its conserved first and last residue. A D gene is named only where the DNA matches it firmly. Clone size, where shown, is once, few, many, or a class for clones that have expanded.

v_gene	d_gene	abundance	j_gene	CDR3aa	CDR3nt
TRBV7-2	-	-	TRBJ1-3	CASSLGYRRSSGKTIYF	TGTGCCAGCAGCTTAGGTTACAGGCGCTCCTCTGGAAAAACCATATATTTT
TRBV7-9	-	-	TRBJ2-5	CASSPLGQIQETQYF	TGTGCCAGCAGCCCCCTTGGACAGATCCAAGAGACCCAGTACTTC
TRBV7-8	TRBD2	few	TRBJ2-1	CASSSGLGEDEQFF	TGTGCCAGCAGCTCCGGACTAGGGGAGGATGAGCAGTTCTTC
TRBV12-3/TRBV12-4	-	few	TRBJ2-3	CASISHPAADTQYF	TGTGCCAGCATCTCCCACCCAGCGGCAGATACGCAGTATTTT
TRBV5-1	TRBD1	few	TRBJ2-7	CASSSRGQASSYEQYF	TGCGCCAGCAGCTCGCGCGGACAGGCTTCCTCCTACGAGCAGTACTTC
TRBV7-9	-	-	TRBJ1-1	CASRPLAGEAFF	TGTGCCAGCAGGCCCTTAGCAGGGGAAGCTTTCTTT
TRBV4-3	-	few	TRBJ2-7	CASSQLLLSYEQYF	TGCGCCAGCAGCCAACTCCTCCTTTCCTACGAGCAGTACTTC
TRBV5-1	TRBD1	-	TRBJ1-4	CASSAWDRGPESEKLFF	TGCGCCAGCAGCGCATGGGACAGGGGCCCGGAAAGTGAAAAACTGTTTTTT
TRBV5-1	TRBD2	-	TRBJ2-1	CASGTTPIGEQFF	TGCGCCAGCGGGACTACCCCTATTGGTGAGCAGTTCTTC
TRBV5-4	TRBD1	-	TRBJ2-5	CASSLTTGGGETQYF	TGTGCCAGCAGCCTAACGACAGGGGGTGGCGAGACCCAGTACTTC
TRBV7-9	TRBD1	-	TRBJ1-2	CASSSPLQGASYGYTF	TGTGCCAGCAGCTCCCCCTTACAGGGGGCAAGCTATGGCTACACCTTC
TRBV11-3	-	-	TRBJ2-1	CASSLDITGRVWYNEQFF	TGTGCCAGCAGCTTAGATATTACTGGGCGGGTCTGGTACAATGAGCAGTTCTTC
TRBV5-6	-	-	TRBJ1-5	CASSRGTGYSNQPQHF	TGTGCCAGCAGCCGGGGAACGGGGTATAGCAATCAGCCCCAGCATTTT
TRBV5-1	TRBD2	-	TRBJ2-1	CASRPGTSGPSYNEQFF	TGCGCCAGCAGACCTGGGACTAGCGGGCCCTCCTACAATGAGCAGTTCTTC
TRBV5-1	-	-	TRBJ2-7	CASSLAEAGREQYF	TGCGCCAGCAGCTTGGCCGAAGCAGGGCGCGAGCAGTACTTC
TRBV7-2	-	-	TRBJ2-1	CASSPGTWTGNEQFF	TGTGCCAGCAGCCCAGGGACGTGGACCGGGAATGAGCAGTTCTTC
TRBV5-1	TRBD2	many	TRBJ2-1	CASSLVAGEQFF	TGCGCCAGCAGCTTGGTAGCGGGAGAGCAGTTCTTC
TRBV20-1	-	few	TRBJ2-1	CSARDRLGAGAYRGNEQFF	TGCAGTGCTAGAGATCGACTAGGGGCCGGAGCTTATAGGGGCAATGAGCAGTTCTTC
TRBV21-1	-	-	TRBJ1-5	CASSKPNIPGQGGCSSQPQHF	TGTGCCAGCAGCAAACCTAATATTCCGGGACAGGGGGGATGTAGCAGTCAGCCCCAGCATTTT
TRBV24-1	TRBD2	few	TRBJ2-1	CATSVSGGYNEQFF	TGTGCCACCAGTGTGTCCGGGGGGTACAATGAGCAGTTCTTC